The 32 T cell receptor beta chains below were found in one sample sequenced in a study of human T cells and chemical hapten exposure. TCRdb ran MiXCR on the RACE reads and lists one entry per CDR3 protein. The sample contains 84,000 or so distinct CDR3 sequences, roughly a tenth of which appear only once. The time point denotes: patch test 2, 6 weeks after DPC sensitization. The treatment denotes: therapeutic diphenylcyclopropenone sensitization with weekly scalp DPC. This sample comprised whole blood, obtained in connection with sensitization to the hapten diphenylcyclopropenone (DPC). The receptors were sampled from a woman aged 25-40 years with alopecia areata. Some clones in this sample may be carry-over from other donors' samples.

V is TRBV7-2 and J is TRBJ2-2; no definite D call. Germline values: CDR1 SGHTA, CDR2 FQGNSA. The CDR3 contains 13 residues. Deletions cut 1 base from V and 3 bases from J, with 3 bases between. The CDR3 region has the DNA TGTGCCAGCAGCTTAGTGGACACCGGGGAGCTGTTTTTT. Amino acids: CASSLVDTGELFF.

The sample holds a few counts of this clonotype. V gene TRBV12-3 or TRBV12-4 combines with J gene TRBJ1-1; no clear D gene. V lost 3 bases and J lost 1, with 9 bases in between. The CDR3 length is 14 residues. This CDR3 is CASSFTGGNTEAFF. CDR3 DNA: TGTGCCAGCAGTTTCACCGGCGGGAACACTGAAGCTTTCTTT.

This clonotype was observed many times. The chain combines TRBV20-1 with TRBJ2-1; 11 bases fit TRBD2. Trimming cost V 3 bases and J 7 bases; bases outside gene matches: 11. The CDR3 is 16 amino acids. Germline V gene lookup returns CDR1 DFQATT and CDR2 SNEGSKA (reference sequence). The CDR3 reads CSASQLAGGSFNEQFF. The CDR3 nucleotides read TGCAGTGCTAGTCAATTAGCGGGAGGGAGCTTTAATGAGCAGTTCTTC.

This clonotype showed up many times. The chain uses TRBV29-1 and TRBJ2-1, with 7 bases matching TRBD1. CDR1 is SQVTM and CDR2 is ANQGSEA in the germline V gene. The CDR3 contains 12 residues. The V and J ends lost 6 bases and 8 bases, in that order; junction bases with no gene match: 7. DNA for the CDR3: TGCAGCGTGCTAACCGGGACAGATGAGCAGTTCTTC. This gives the protein CSVLTGTDEQFF.

This clonotype was observed at least ten times. The chain links TRBV20-1 to TRBJ2-7; TRBD2 might be the D (6 bases). CDR1 is DFQATT and CDR2 is SNEGSKA in the germline V gene (reference sequence). This CDR3 region has 11 residues. Trimming pared 3 bases from V and 3 bases from J, leaving 6 bases between. CDR3 region: CSASGGYEQYF. The DNA for the CDR3 is TGCAGTGCTAGCGGGGGCTACGAGCAGTACTTC.

This clonotype occurred many times. The chain has TRBV3-1 and TRBJ2-1, with a tentative D call TRBD1 (5 bases). CDR3 length: 13 amino acids. Between the trimmed V and J ends, which lost 3 bases and 4 bases, there was a span of 7 bases. CDR1 LGHDT and CDR2 YNNKEL come from the germline V gene (reference sequence). For the CDR3, the DNA is TGTGCCAGCAGCCAGACAGAGTACAATGAGCAGTTCTTC. Its translation is CASSQTEYNEQFF.

This clonotype was observed at least ten times. The CDR3 loop reads CSVRLSALEQYF. DNA for the CDR3: TGCAGCGTTCGCTTATCTGCTCTCGAGCAGTACTTC. V is TRBV29-1 and J is TRBJ2-7; D is unclear. V dropped 5 bases and J dropped 6 bases, with 14 bases sitting between them. The germline V gene has CDR1 SQVTM and CDR2 ANQGSEA. The CDR3 length is 12 residues.

The chain joins TRBV9 to TRBJ2-6; D is ambiguous. The CDR3 runs 15 residues. Trimming removed 5 bases from V and 0 bases from J, with 9 bases in between. Germline V gene sequence: CDR1 SGDLS, CDR2 YYNGEE. The CDR3 bases are TGTGCCAGCAGTAGACAAGCCTCTGGGGCCAACGTCCTGACTTTC. It specifies CASSRQASGANVLTF.

This clonotype has more than one count but fewer than ten. In DNA form, the CDR3 reads TGTGCCAGCAGCTCAGGACTAGCGGGGGGCCCGGGAGATACGCAGTATTTT. The encoded protein is CASSSGLAGGPGDTQYF. The chain is built from TRBV7-2 and TRBJ2-3; 14 bases fit TRBD2. The CDR3 is 17 residues long. J lost 5 bases, V lost 4 bases, and 8 bases had no gene match. CDR1 is SGHTA and CDR2 is FQGNSA in the germline V gene.

This clonotype has at least ten counts. V and J are TRBV27 and TRBJ2-3; 12 bases agree with TRBD2. J lost 6 bases, V lost 5 bases, and 12 bases had no gene match. From germline, CDR1 is MNHEY and CDR2 SMNVEV (reference sequence). The length of the CDR3 is 17 residues. The CDR3 DNA follows: TGTGCCAGCAGTCTAGCGGGGGGGCAAGGGTACACGGATACGCAGTATTTT. This codes for CASSLAGGQGYTDTQYF.

The gene calls are TRBV9 and TRBJ2-3; 8 bases match TRBD1. V shed 4 bases and J 2 bases; nucleotides not matched to a gene: 6. This CDR3 comprises 15 residues. Germline V gene data show CDR1 as SGDLS and CDR2 as YYNGEE. CDR3 residues: CASSPRQGTTDTQYF. For the CDR3, the DNA is TGTGCCAGCAGCCCAAGACAGGGGACCACAGATACGCAGTATTTT.

The chain has TRBV10-3 and TRBJ2-2; unclear D gene. V was cut by 3 bases and J by 4 bases, with 9 bases left in between. The CDR3 is made up of 14 amino acids. CDR1 and CDR2 (germline): ENHRY, SYGVKD. The CDR3 here is CAISDFQSTGELFF. The CDR3 coding sequence is TGTGCCATCAGTGATTTCCAGAGCACCGGGGAGCTGTTTTTT.

This clonotype was observed at least ten times. The chain links TRBV28 to TRBJ1-3; TRBD1 might be the D (6 bases). CDR1 and CDR2 from the germline V gene are MDHEN and SYDVKM. There are 14 residues in the CDR3. Trimming took off 4 bases at V and 2 bases at J, with 9 bases between the two ends. The CDR3 is CASSSRGAGNTIYF. The CDR3 DNA reads TGTGCCAGCAGTTCCAGGGGCGCTGGAAACACCATATATTTT. Together with reference TRBV28 and TRBJ1-3, the CDR3 gives the full variable domain: DVKVTQSSRYLVKRTGEKVFLECVQDMDHENMFWYRQDPGLGLRLIYFSYDVKMKEKGDIPEGYSVSREKKERFSLILESASTNQTSMYLCASSSRGAGNTIYFGEGSWLTVV.

With regard to this clonotype: A read error may explain this, as a much larger clone is one base away. Here the CDR3 reads CASSSWATGGYNEEFF. The DNA of the CDR3 is TGTGCCAGCAGTAGCTGGGCGACGGGGGGCTACAATGAGGAGTTCTTC. The V call is TRBV6-6, the J call TRBJ2-1, with D possibly TRBD2 on 7 matching bases. The germline CDR1 and CDR2 sequences are MNHNY and SVGAGI (reference sequence). The CDR3 spans 16 residues.

This clonotype has ten or more counts. The chain couples TRBV6-9 to TRBJ2-5; tentative D call: TRBD2 (7 bases). V gave up 5 bases and J gave up 4 bases, with 14 bases separating them. The CDR3 covers 14 residues. The germline CDR1 and CDR2 sequences are MNHGY and SVAAGI. This CDR3 reads CASSPWGGPETQYF. The CDR3 bases are TGTGCCAGCAGTCCCTGGGGGGGGCCAGAGACCCAGTACTTC.

CDR3 nucleotide sequence: TGTGCCAGCAGTTACTCCCCGCAGGGAGTTTACAATCAGCCCCAGCATTTT. It specifies CASSYSPQGVYNQPQHF. The chain recombines TRBV6-2 or TRBV6-3 with TRBJ1-5; a weak D match, TRBD1 (5 bases). This CDR3 region has 17 residues. The germline V and J ends were trimmed by 0 bases and 3 bases, with 15 bases remaining between them. Germline CDR1 is MNHEY and CDR2 is SVGEGT.

This clonotype occurred a few times. This chain uses TRBV19 with TRBJ2-1; a possible D gene is TRBD2 (5 bases). Deletions cut 6 bases from V and 9 bases from J, with 15 bases between. The CDR3 is 13 residues long. Looked up from germline, CDR1 is LNHDA and CDR2 is SQIVND (reference sequence). The CDR3 region is CASSRGLYGEQFF. CDR3 nucleotide sequence: TGTGCCAGTAGCAGAGGACTTTACGGTGAGCAGTTCTTC.

Many counts were recorded for this clonotype. V and J are TRBV6-2 or TRBV6-3 and TRBJ1-5; D might be TRBD1 (6 bases). The germline V gene encodes CDR1 MNHEY and CDR2 SVGEGT. The CDR3 is 13 residues long. The V gene lost 9 bases and the J gene lost 5 bases, with 14 bases spanning the gap. Here the CDR3 DNA reads TGTGCCAGTACCCCATACAGGGATCAGCCCCAGCATTTT. It codes for CASTPYRDQPQHF.

This chain connects TRBV29-1 to TRBJ1-1, with D possibly being TRBD1 (6 bases). The CDR3 is made up of 13 amino acids. The ends were cut back, 5 bases at V and 0 bases at J, with 10 bases in the middle. Germline V lookup: CDR1 SQVTM, CDR2 ANQGSEA. The DNA of the CDR3 is TGCAGCGTTCAGGGGCAAATGAACACTGAAGCTTTCTTT. Encoded protein: CSVQGQMNTEAFF.

This clonotype was observed at least ten times. The rearrangement links TRBV12-5 to TRBJ1-1; D unclear. CDR1 LGHNT and CDR2 FRNRAP come from the germline V gene. The V end lost 7 bases, the J end lost 0 bases, and 3 bases lay between the germline ends. The CDR3 runs 11 residues. The CDR3 here is CASAMNTEAFF. In DNA, the CDR3 is TGTGCTAGTGCGATGAACACTGAAGCTTTCTTT. Full variable domain (rest looked up from reference TRBV12-5 and TRBJ1-1): DARVTQTPRHKVTEMGQEVTMRCQPILGHNTVFWYRQTMMQGLELLAYFRNRAPLDDSGMPKDRFSAEMPDATLATLKIQPSEPRDSAVYFCASAMNTEAFFGQGTRLTVV.

This clonotype was observed at least ten times. The V gene is TRBV7-2, the J gene TRBJ1-5, with 10 bases lining up with TRBD1. Trimming at V came to 5 bases and at J to 10 bases, leaving 8 bases not matched to a gene. Germline lookup yields CDR1 SGHTA and CDR2 FQGNSA. The length of the CDR3 is 14 residues. CDR3 sequence reads: CASSDGQGVFPQHF. CDR3 in DNA: TGTGCCAGCAGCGACGGACAGGGGGTATTTCCCCAGCATTTT.

The chain combines TRBV7-9 with TRBJ1-1, with D possibly being TRBD1 (5 bases). This CDR3 spans 14 amino acids. Per the germline V gene, CDR1 is SEHNR and CDR2 is FQNEAQ (reference sequence). V lost 2 bases and J lost 1, with 8 bases in between. CDR3 region: CASSLLGENTEAFF. For the CDR3, the DNA is TGTGCCAGCAGCTTATTGGGGGAGAACACTGAAGCTTTCTTT.

This clonotype appeared many times. The chain joins TRBV6-6 to TRBJ1-3; a possible D gene is TRBD1 (6 bases). The CDR3 consists of 12 residues. Per germline, CDR1 MNHNY and CDR2 SVGAGI (reference sequence). The V and J ends lost 6 bases and 7 bases respectively, with 10 bases between them. The CDR3 DNA follows: TGTGCCAGCAGGAATCAGGGGAACACCATATATTTT. Protein product: CASRNQGNTIYF.

There are many counts of this clonotype. The rearrangement links TRBV18 to TRBJ2-7; 7 bases match TRBD1. Germline V gene data show CDR1 as KGHSH and CDR2 as LQKENI. The V and J ends lost 1 base and 3 bases, in that order; junction bases with no gene match: 6. The CDR3 covers 15 residues. CDR3 region: CASSPRQGYDYEQYF. The DNA for the CDR3 is TGTGCCAGCTCACCACGACAGGGTTATGACTACGAGCAGTACTTC.

This clonotype occurred many times. This chain uses TRBV19 with TRBJ2-2, with 10 bases that match TRBD2. Per germline, CDR1 LNHDA and CDR2 SQIVND (reference sequence). The CDR3 contains 15 residues. V shed 5 bases and J 1 base; nucleotides not matched to a gene: 1. The CDR3 loop is CASSRLAGNTGELFF. CDR3 in DNA: TGTGCCAGTAGTCGACTAGCGGGGAACACCGGGGAGCTGTTTTTT.

This clonotype was seen more than once but under ten times. The J gene is TRBJ1-2, the V gene TRBV2; tentatively, D is TRBD1 (5 bases). The CDR3 sequence is 17 residues long. V lost 0 bases, J lost 4 bases, and 18 bases lay in between. Germline assignment: CDR1 SNHLY and CDR2 FYNNEI. CDR3 region: CASSEAVRGPSLYGYTF. CDR3 bases: TGTGCCAGCAGTGAAGCGGTGAGGGGCCCGTCTCTCTATGGCTACACCTTC.

The gene calls are TRBV7-2 and TRBJ2-3; D is perhaps TRBD2 (6 bases). CDR1 is SGHTA and CDR2 is FQGNSA in the germline V gene. The CDR3 sequence is 13 residues long. Trimming took 7 bases from V and 6 from J, leaving 14 bases between them. CDR3 DNA: TGTGCCAGCACGACTAGACTTTCCGATACGCAGTATTTT. Protein: CASTTRLSDTQYF.

The V and J genes are TRBV11-2 and TRBJ2-1, with 12 bases fitting TRBD2. CDR3 length: 15 residues. Germline-derived CDR1 and CDR2 are SGHAT and FQNNGV. J gave up 8 bases and V 7 bases, and 9 bases lay outside the gene matches. CDR3 residues: CASTLQTSGRHEQFF. CDR3 sequence (DNA): TGTGCCAGCACCCTCCAGACTAGCGGGAGACATGAGCAGTTCTTC.

This clonotype was observed many times. The chain uses TRBV9 and TRBJ2-7; a weak D match, TRBD1 (5 bases). V was trimmed by 0 bases and J by 5 bases, leaving 9 bases between them. The CDR3 is 13 residues long. The germline V gene has CDR1 SGDLS and CDR2 YYNGEE. CDR3 protein: CASSVDAGNEQYF. The CDR3 DNA sequence: TGTGCCAGCAGCGTAGATGCAGGGAACGAGCAGTACTTC.

This clonotype came up a few times. The rearrangement uses TRBV5-1 and TRBJ1-4, with D possibly being TRBD1 (6 bases). V was pared by 4 bases and J by 0 bases, with 7 bases between. CDR3 length: 14 amino acids. CDR1 is SGHRS, CDR2 YFSETQ, per germline. CDR3 region: CASSGTTTNEKLFF. CDR3 DNA: TGCGCCAGCAGCGGGACAACAACTAATGAAAAACTGTTTTTT.

As to this clonotype: It may be a read error: a sequence one base away is much more abundant. The chain has TRBV9 and TRBJ1-1, with D maybe TRBD1 (6 bases). The CDR3 has 14 residues. Looked up from germline, CDR1 is SGDLS and CDR2 is YYNGEE. CDR3: CAGSVEPGATEAFF. CDR3 sequence (DNA): TGTGCCGGCAGCGTAGAACCAGGGGCAACTGAAGCTTTCTTT.

In its sample, this clonotype was seen many times. The rearrangement links TRBV19 to TRBJ2-7; D unresolved. This CDR3 has 11 residues. Trimming left V 8 bases short and J 3 bases short, with 8 bases between. From germline, CDR1 is LNHDA and CDR2 SQIVND (reference sequence). The CDR3 loop reads CASGLIYEQYF. The CDR3 DNA is TGTGCCAGTGGGCTTATCTACGAGCAGTACTTC.